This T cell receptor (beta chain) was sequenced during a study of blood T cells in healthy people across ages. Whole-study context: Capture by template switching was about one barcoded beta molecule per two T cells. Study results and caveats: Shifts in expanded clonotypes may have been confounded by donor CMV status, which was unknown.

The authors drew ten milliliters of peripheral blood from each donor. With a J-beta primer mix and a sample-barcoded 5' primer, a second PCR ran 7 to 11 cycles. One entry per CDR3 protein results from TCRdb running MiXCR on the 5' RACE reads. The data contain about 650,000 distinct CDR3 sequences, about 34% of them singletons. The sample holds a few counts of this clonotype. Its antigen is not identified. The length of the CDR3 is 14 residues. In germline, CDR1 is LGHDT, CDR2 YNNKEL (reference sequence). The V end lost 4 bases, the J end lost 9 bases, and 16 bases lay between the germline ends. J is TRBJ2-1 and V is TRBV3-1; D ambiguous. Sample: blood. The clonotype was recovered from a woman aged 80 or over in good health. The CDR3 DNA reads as TGTGCCAGCAGCCTTCGGGCTAGGTTAGGTGAGCAGTTCTTC. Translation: CASSLRARLGEQFF.